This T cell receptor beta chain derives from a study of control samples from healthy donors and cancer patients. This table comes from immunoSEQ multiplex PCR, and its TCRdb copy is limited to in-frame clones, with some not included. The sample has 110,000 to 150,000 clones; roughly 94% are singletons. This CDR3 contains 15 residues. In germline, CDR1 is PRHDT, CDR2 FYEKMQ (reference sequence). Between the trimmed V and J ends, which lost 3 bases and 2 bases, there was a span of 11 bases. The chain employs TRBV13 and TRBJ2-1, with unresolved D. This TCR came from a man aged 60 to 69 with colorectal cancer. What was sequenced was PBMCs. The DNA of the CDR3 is TGTGCCAGCAGCTTCCCAGGCGTAACCTACAATGAGCAGTTCTTC. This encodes CASSFPGVTYNEQFF.